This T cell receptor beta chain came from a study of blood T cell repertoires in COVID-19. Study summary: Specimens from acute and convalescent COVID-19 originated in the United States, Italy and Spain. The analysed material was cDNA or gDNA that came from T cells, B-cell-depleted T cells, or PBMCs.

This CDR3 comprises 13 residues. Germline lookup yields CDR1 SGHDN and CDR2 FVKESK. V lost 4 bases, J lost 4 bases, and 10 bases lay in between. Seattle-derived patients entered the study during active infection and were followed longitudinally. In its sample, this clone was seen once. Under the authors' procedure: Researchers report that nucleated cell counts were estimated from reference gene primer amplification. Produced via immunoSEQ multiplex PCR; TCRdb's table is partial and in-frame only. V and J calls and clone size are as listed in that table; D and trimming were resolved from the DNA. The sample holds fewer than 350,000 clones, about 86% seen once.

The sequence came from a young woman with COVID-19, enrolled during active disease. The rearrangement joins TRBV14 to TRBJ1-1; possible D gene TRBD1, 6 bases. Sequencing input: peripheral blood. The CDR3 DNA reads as TGTGCCAGCAGCCCCAGGGGAATCACTGAAGCTTTCTTT. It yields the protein CASSPRGITEAFF.